This TCR beta chain was obtained from a study of cytomegalovirus exposure and HLA in healthy donors. Primers included in the PCR were 60 Vbeta and 13 Jbeta primers. The protocol was immunoSEQ multiplex PCR, while the TCRdb copy is restricted to in-frame clones and leaves out a portion. The sample contains 200,000 to 250,000 clones, approximately 90% of which appear only once. The CDR3 spans 13 residues. Germline V lookup: CDR1 SGHRS, CDR2 YFSETQ. Trimming shortened V by 3 bases and J by 0 bases, and 7 bases separated the two germline ends. This clone is a singleton in its sample. This chain joins TRBV5-1 and TRBJ2-7; D is unclear. The TCR originated in a woman aged 18-35 years in good health and CMV-seronegative. Sequenced material: PBMCs. CDR3 sequence (DNA): TGCGCCAGCAGCTCCTCCCTCTCCTACGAGCAGTACTTC. It codes for CASSSSLSYEQYF.